A few counts support the clone carrying this TCR beta chain. The data were obtained in a study of cytomegalovirus exposure and HLA in healthy donors. This CDR3 region has 14 residues. Trimming took 1 base from V and 0 from J, leaving 8 bases between them. Germline-derived CDR1 and CDR2 are SGHRS and YFSETQ. Researchers ran the PCR with 60 Vbeta and 13 Jbeta primers. Some clones are missing from TCRdb's copy, which holds only in-frame ones; the method was immunoSEQ multiplex PCR. This table holds about 140,000 clones, 80% to 85% found once. V usage is TRBV5-1 and J usage is TRBJ2-7, with no clear D. The source of this sequence is a female donor in good health and CMV-seronegative. The sample taken for sequencing was PBMCs. The CDR3 bases are TGCGCCAGCAGCTTGTCCGCTAGCTCCTACGAGCAGTACTTC. The encoded protein is CASSLSASSYEQYF. Variable domain in full (rest from reference TRBV5-1 and TRBJ2-7): KAGVTQTPRYLIKTRGQQVTLSCSPISGHRSVSWYQQTPGQGLQFLFEYFSETQRNKGNFPGRFSGRQFSNSRSEMNVSTLELGDSALYLCASSLSASSYEQYFGPGTRLTVT.